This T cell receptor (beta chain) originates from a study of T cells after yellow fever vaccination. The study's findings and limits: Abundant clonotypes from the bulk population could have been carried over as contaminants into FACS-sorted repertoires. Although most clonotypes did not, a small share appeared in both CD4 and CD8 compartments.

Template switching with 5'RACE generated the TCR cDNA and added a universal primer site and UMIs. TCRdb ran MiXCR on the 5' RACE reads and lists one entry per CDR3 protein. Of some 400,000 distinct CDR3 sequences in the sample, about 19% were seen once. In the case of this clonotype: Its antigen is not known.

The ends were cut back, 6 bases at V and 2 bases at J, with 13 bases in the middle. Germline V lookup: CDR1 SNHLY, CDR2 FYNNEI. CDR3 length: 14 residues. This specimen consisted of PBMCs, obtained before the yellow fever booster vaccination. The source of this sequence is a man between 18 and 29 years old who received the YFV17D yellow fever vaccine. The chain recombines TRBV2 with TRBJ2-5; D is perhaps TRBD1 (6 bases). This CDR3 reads CASSRTDRQETQYF. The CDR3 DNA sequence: TGTGCCAGCAGCCGAACGGACAGACAAGAGACCCAGTACTTC.